The present TCR beta chain was sequenced within a study of brain T cells in children with intractable seizures. The method was immunoSEQ multiplex PCR; TCRdb's version includes in-frame clones alone and lacks a portion of them. The top ten hold approximately 5% of the sample, which has about 340,000 clones, about 94% seen once. Specified time point: blood from clinic visit 5 months post-surgery; TSC patient then seizure free. Surgery cases with the highest brain T cell transcript signatures were chosen for sequencing. The sequence was collected from a boy less than two years old with tuberous sclerosis and intractable seizures. Sequencing used peripheral blood, obtained about 5 months after surgery.

The CDR3 DNA reads as TGTGCCAGCAACCCCCGACTAGGTAGCACAGATACGCAGTATTTT. Its translation is CASNPRLGSTDTQYF. The chain uses TRBV6-8 and TRBJ2-3; D possibly corresponds to TRBD2 (6 bases). CDR3 size: 15 residues. V was cut by 7 bases and J by 0 bases, with 14 bases left in between. Germline assignment: CDR1 MNHGY and CDR2 SAAAGT.